Sequencing of this T cell receptor beta chain was carried out in a study of T cells in Graves' hyperthyroidism and ophthalmopathy. Amplified TCR beta CDR3 regions derived from RNA transcripts. Researchers ran a first-round RT-PCR on the TCR CDR3 using the HTBI primer set. TCRdb fed the multiplex PCR reads into MiXCR, producing one record per CDR3 protein. The table has hundreds of thousands of distinct CDR3 sequences, 46% seen once. V lost 3 bases and J lost 4, with 11 bases in between. In germline, CDR1 is KGHDR, CDR2 SFDVKD. This CDR3 spans 14 amino acids. The clonotype comes from a young woman with Graves' hyperthyroidism. The material sequenced was peripheral blood or thyroid tissue (not recorded which). This rearrangement joins TRBV24-1 to TRBJ1-2; D unresolved. The CDR3 spells CATSDPERPYGYTF. The CDR3, as DNA: TGTGCCACCAGTGATCCTGAGAGGCCCTATGGCTACACCTTC.